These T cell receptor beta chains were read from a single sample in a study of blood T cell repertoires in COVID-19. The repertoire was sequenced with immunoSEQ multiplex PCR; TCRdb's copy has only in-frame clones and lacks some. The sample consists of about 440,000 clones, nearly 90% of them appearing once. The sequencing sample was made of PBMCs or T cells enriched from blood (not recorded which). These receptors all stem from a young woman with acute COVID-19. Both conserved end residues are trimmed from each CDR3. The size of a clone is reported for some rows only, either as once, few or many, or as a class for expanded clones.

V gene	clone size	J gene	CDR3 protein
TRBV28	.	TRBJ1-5	ASRPARQSSHSNQPQH
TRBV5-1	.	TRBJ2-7	ASSLSGGKTYEQY
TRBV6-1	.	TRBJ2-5	ASSDRDRVYETQY
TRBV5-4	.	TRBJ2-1	ASSWDSSSYNEQF
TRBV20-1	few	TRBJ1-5	SASPGNQPQH
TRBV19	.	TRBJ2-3	ASRFSDTQY
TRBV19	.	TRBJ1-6	ASSMPHGGPTSPLH
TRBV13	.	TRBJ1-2	ASSAGTLLYGYT
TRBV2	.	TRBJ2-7	ASISTGSYEQY
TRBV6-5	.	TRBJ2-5	ASSYSGLEETQY